This T cell receptor beta chain is drawn from a study of T cell responses to AZD1222 COVID-19 vaccine. Clones were read by immunoSEQ multiplex PCR, and TCRdb kept only the in-frame ones, dropping some. The repertoire holds 100,000 to 150,000 clones, with roughly 84% as singletons. V gave up 0 bases and J gave up 5 bases; unmatched junction bases: 9. The CDR3 runs to 15 residues. Germline V gene sequence: CDR1 GTSNPN, CDR2 SVGIG (reference sequence). J is TRBJ1-2 and V is TRBV30; 7 nucleotides agree with TRBD1. This material consisted of peripheral blood, taken 28 days after the second AZD1222 dose. This receptor was identified in an adult who received the AZD1222 COVID-19 vaccine. CDR3 protein: CAWSVTGKHSYGYTF. The CDR3 region has the DNA TGTGCCTGGAGTGTGACAGGGAAACATTCGTATGGCTACACCTTC. The complete variable domain, with remaining parts taken from reference TRBV30 and TRBJ1-2, reads SQTIHQWPATLVQPVGSPLSLECTVEGTSNPNLYWYRQAAGRGLQLLFYSVGIGQISSEVPQNLSASRPQDRQFILSSKKLLLSDSGFYLCAWSVTGKHSYGYTFGSGTRLTVV.